What follows are 8 T cell receptor beta chains derived from one specimen sequenced in a study of blood T cells in healthy people across ages. A second PCR of 7 to 11 cycles used a sample-barcoded 5' primer and a J-beta primer mix. Each CDR3 protein gets one entry after TCRdb re-called the 5' RACE reads with MiXCR. This sample has more than 500,000 distinct CDR3 sequences; about 27% occur once, and the top ten carry 3.6%. Another study also made use of these data, one on T cells of mothers and their children.

The sample was blood. These TCRs come from a boy younger than 10 in good health.

This clonotype was recorded at least ten times. The chain joins TRBV3-1 to TRBJ2-7; tentatively, D is TRBD1 (6 bases). The germline V gene has CDR1 LGHDT and CDR2 YNNKEL (reference sequence). The CDR3 loop spans 12 amino acids. Trimming cost V 8 bases and J 4 bases, with 12 bases left between them. The CDR3 DNA is TGTGCCAGCTCCGAACAGGGATACGAGCAGTACTTC. Residues: CASSEQGYEQYF.

This clonotype was recorded many times. CDR3 region: CASSLIAGGDEQYF. The CDR3 DNA reads as TGTGCCAGCAGTCTGATAGCGGGGGGGGATGAGCAGTACTTC. The chain is built from TRBV27 and TRBJ2-5; 11 nucleotides agree with TRBD2. From germline, CDR1 is MNHEY and CDR2 SMNVEV (reference sequence). V was pared by 5 bases and J by 11 bases, with 10 bases of the junction left unmatched. The CDR3 runs to 14 residues.

The genes are TRBV4-1 and TRBJ2-5; 10 bases match TRBD1. The CDR3 runs 15 residues. Per germline, CDR1 MGHRA and CDR2 YSYEKL. V was clipped by 4 bases and J by 4 bases; unmatched bases: 6. The CDR3, as DNA: TGCGCCAGCAGCCCCCCCCGGGACAGGGGAGAGACCCAGTACTTC. Its translation: CASSPPRDRGETQYF.

This clonotype was seen a single time. V usage is TRBV2 and J usage is TRBJ1-4; tentative D call: TRBD1 (6 bases). V dropped 4 bases and J dropped 7 bases, with 13 bases sitting between them. Germline V gene data show CDR1 as SNHLY and CDR2 as FYNNEI. This CDR3 spans 14 amino acids. CDR3 nucleotides: TGTGCCAGCAGTGGCCACAGGGAACCTGAAAAACTGTTTTTT. It is translated as CASSGHREPEKLFF. The full variable domain, in which reference TRBV2 and TRBJ1-4 provide the parts outside the CDR3, is EPEVTQTPSHQVTQMGQEVILRCVPISNHLYFYWYRQILGQKVEFLVSFYNNEISEKSEIFDDQFSVERPDGSNFTLKIRSTKLEDSAMYFCASSGHREPEKLFFGSGTQLSVL.

This chain uses TRBV7-9 with TRBJ2-5; 7 nucleotides match TRBD1. J was trimmed by 2 bases and V by 6 bases; bases with no gene match: 9. CDR1 is SEHNR, CDR2 FQNEAQ, per germline (reference sequence). The CDR3 loop spans 15 amino acids. The CDR3 region has the DNA TGTGCCAGCAGGCCGACGACAGGGCCACAAGAGACCCAGTACTTC. Translated, it gives CASRPTTGPQETQYF.

The chain links TRBV11-2 to TRBJ2-3, with 14 bases fitting TRBD2. The CDR3 contains 19 residues. V trimming: 5 bases; J trimming: 3 bases; junction bases outside the gene matches: 13. Germline V gene sequence: CDR1 SGHAT, CDR2 FQNNGV. CDR3 sequence reads: CASSLPLGLAGDSTDTQYF. The CDR3 bases are TGTGCCAGCAGCCTCCCGCTGGGACTAGCGGGGGACTCGACAGATACGCAGTATTTT.

This clonotype was counted only a few times. The chain recombines TRBV10-2 with TRBJ1-5; 9 nucleotides align to TRBD1. Germline V gene data show CDR1 as WSHSY and CDR2 as SAAADI. There are 18 residues in the CDR3. V lost 8 bases and J lost 0; bases outside the gene matches: 14. The CDR3, as DNA: TGCGCCAGCGGACCCCCGGGACAGGGACCTTATAGCAATCAGCCCCAGCATTTT. It yields the protein CASGPPGQGPYSNQPQHF.

This clonotype has a handful of counts. J is TRBJ2-5 and V is TRBV2; the match to TRBD1 covers 10 bases. This CDR3 contains 14 residues. The V and J ends lost 7 bases and 0 bases, in that order; junction bases with no gene match: 2. CDR1 is SNHLY and CDR2 is FYNNEI in the germline V gene. The CDR3 region is CASTGTGDQETQYF. The CDR3 DNA reads as TGTGCCAGCACCGGGACAGGGGACCAAGAGACCCAGTACTTC.